Listed below are T cell receptor beta chains from one sample, sequenced in a study of cytomegalovirus exposure and HLA in healthy donors. The table came from immunoSEQ multiplex PCR; TCRdb's copy has only in-frame clones and leaves some out. The profile shows around 220,000 clones, about 80% of them singletons. Material for sequencing was PBMCs. Receptors were obtained from a girl aged 10 to 17 in good health and CMV-seronegative. Both conserved end residues are part of each CDR3. Each record gives: V gene, D gene, J gene, clone size, CDR3 DNA, CDR3 protein. D genes are given only for firm matches. Expanded clones are given a class, and other clones once, few, many or no size at all.

TRBV5-1	TRBD2	TRBJ2-3	NA	TGCGCCAGCAGCTCTGGGGGGGACACAGATACGCAGTATTTT	CASSSGGDTDTQYF
TRBV2	NA	TRBJ2-1	NA	TGTGCCAGCGAGCCGAGACTGGGTCATTACGATGAGCAGTTCTTC	CASEPRLGHYDEQFF
TRBV7-9	TRBD1	TRBJ1-5	NA	TGTGCCAGCAGCTTGACAGGGGGACAGCCCCAGCATTTT	CASSLTGGQPQHF
TRBV27	NA	TRBJ2-7	once	TGTGCCGCCAGCAGTCTCGGAGGGGTGACCTACGAGCAGTACTTC	CAASSLGGVTYEQYF
TRBV7-3	NA	TRBJ1-1	few	TGTGCCAGCAGCTTAGGAGGGGAAGCTTTCTTT	CASSLGGEAFF
TRBV28	NA	TRBJ1-6	NA	TGTGCCAGCTTACAGAGCTCCTATAATTCACCCCTCCACTTT	CASLQSSYNSPLHF
TRBV29-1	TRBD1	TRBJ2-1	NA	TGCAGCGTTGTGGACAGGGGTCTCTACAATGAGCAGTTCTTC	CSVVDRGLYNEQFF
TRBV4-1	NA	TRBJ2-7	NA	TGCGCCAGCAGCCATGTTGTTGGGGGCGAGATCGTGGGCGAGCAGTACTTC	CASSHVVGGEIVGEQYF
TRBV27	NA	TRBJ1-1	few	TGTGCCAGCAGGAGCTGGGCGGGTACTGAAGCTTTCTTT	CASRSWAGTEAFF
TRBV30	TRBD1	TRBJ2-7	NA	TGTGCCTGGAGTGTTTTGGGGTTCCGGGACAGTAACAACGAGCAGTACTTC	CAWSVLGFRDSNNEQYF
TRBV28	TRBD1	TRBJ1-2	once	TGTGCCAGCAGGCGGGGACAGGGACGGCCTCTATATGGCTACACCTTC	CASRRGQGRPLYGYTF
TRBV15	NA	TRBJ2-5	NA	TGTGCCACCAGCAGAGATTTACGGCAAGAGACCCAGTACTTC	CATSRDLRQETQYF
TRBV19	NA	TRBJ1-4	NA	TGTGCCAGTAAAATGAACCCATTGACTGGCGAAAAACTGTTTTTT	CASKMNPLTGEKLFF
TRBV6-1	TRBD2	TRBJ2-2	once	TGTGCCAGCAGTGCCCGGGAGGCCGGGGAGCTGTTTTTT	CASSAREAGELFF
TRBV14	NA	TRBJ1-6	NA	TGTGCCAGCAGCCCCCGGGGGGGCTGGTATAACTCACCCCTCCACTTT	CASSPRGGWYNSPLHF
TRBV29-1	TRBD2	TRBJ2-2	NA	TGCAGCGTTGGCCGACTAGCGGGAGGAGCTGACACCGGGGAGCTGTTTTTT	CSVGRLAGGADTGELFF
TRBV5-1	TRBD2	TRBJ2-1	NA	TGCGCCAGCAGCCAGGGACTAGCGGGATCCAATGAGCAGTTCTTC	CASSQGLAGSNEQFF
TRBV11-2	NA	TRBJ1-1	NA	TGTGCCAGCAGCTTTAACAGGGTTCCTGAAGCTTTCTTT	CASSFNRVPEAFF
TRBV4-3	NA	TRBJ2-1	once	TGCGCCAGCAGGCTAGGATTGAACAGGGACAACAATGAGCAGTTCTTC	CASRLGLNRDNNEQFF
TRBV12-2	NA	TRBJ2-1	NA	TGTGCAAGTCGCCACAATTCCGGGACTAGCGGGGGGGCCAGAGAATACAATGAGCAGTTCTTC	CASRHNSGTSGGAREYNEQFF
TRBV27	TRBD1	TRBJ2-7	NA	TGTGCCAGCAGTTTAAAAGGACAGGGCGGGTGGTACGAGCAGTACTTC	CASSLKGQGGWYEQYF
TRBV5-4	TRBD2	TRBJ2-1	once	TGTGCCAGCAGCCCGGGACTAGCGGGAGAAAAGCAGTTCTTC	CASSPGLAGEKQFF
TRBV4-2	TRBD1	TRBJ1-2	NA	TGTGCCAGCAGCCAGGCAGGGACAGCCACCTTC	CASSQAGTATF
TRBV19	NA	TRBJ1-1	few	TGTGCCAGTCGACAGCGAACTGAAGCTTTCTTT	CASRQRTEAFF
TRBV4-3	NA	TRBJ1-6	NA	TGCGCCAGCAGCCCCAAGGAGCAGAGCGATTCACCCCTCCACTTT	CASSPKEQSDSPLHF
TRBV9	NA	TRBJ1-2	NA	TGTGCCAGCAGCCTAGGGCTTACCCAGGGGTTGAGCAATGGCTACACCTTC	CASSLGLTQGLSNGYTF
TRBV10-3	NA	TRBJ1-1	NA	TGTGCCATCAGGGGGGCTGATTCGGAAGCTTTCTTT	CAIRGADSEAFF
TRBV4-2	NA	TRBJ1-1	once	TGTGCCAGCAGCCCCCAGGTAGAGAGCAACACTGAAGCTTTCTTT	CASSPQVESNTEAFF
TRBV28	NA	TRBJ2-7	NA	TGTGCCAGCAGTTTGGACTCAGTTATCGACGAGCAGTACTTC	CASSLDSVIDEQYF
TRBV28	NA	TRBJ2-3	NA	TGTGCCAGCAGTAGGACTGGATCAGATACGCAGTATTTT	CASSRTGSDTQYF
TRBV19	TRBD2	TRBJ2-5	NA	TGTGCCAGTAGTCCCGGGACTAGCGGGAGTGGAGAGACCCAGTACTTC	CASSPGTSGSGETQYF
TRBV4-1	NA	TRBJ2-7	NA	TGCGCCAGCAGCCAAGTCCACGACAGAGAGACCTACGAGCAGTACTTC	CASSQVHDRETYEQYF
TRBV4-2	TRBD1	TRBJ1-6	NA	TGTGCCAGCAGCCAAGATAACAGGGGAAGAGATAATTCACCCCTCCACTTT	CASSQDNRGRDNSPLHF
TRBV7-9	NA	TRBJ1-4	once	TGTGCCAGCAGCTTAGTACAAAATGAAAAACTGTTTTTT	CASSLVQNEKLFF
TRBV4-3	NA	TRBJ1-1	few	TGCGCCAGCAGCCAAGAAGGACTTTATAACACTGAAGCTTTCTTT	CASSQEGLYNTEAFF
TRBV2	NA	TRBJ2-4	NA	TGTGCCAGCGGGGGGGACATCCTGACCCAAAACATTCAGTACTTC	CASGGDILTQNIQYF
TRBV7-9	TRBD1	TRBJ2-5	NA	TGTGCCAGCAGCCGAGACAGGGAAAAAGAGACCCAGTACTTC	CASSRDREKETQYF
TRBV5-1	TRBD1	TRBJ1-5	NA	TGCGCCAGCAGCTTGTACAGGGGGCAGGTTCAGCCCCAGCATTTT	CASSLYRGQVQPQHF
TRBV7-2	NA	TRBJ1-1	NA	TGTGCCAGCAGCTTAAGGCAGAGGACACACACTGAAGCTTTCTTT	CASSLRQRTHTEAFF
TRBV27	TRBD2	TRBJ2-3	NA	TGTGCCAGCAGTTTAAAGGGGCTAGCGGGGAGGGCTACAGATACGCAGTATTTT	CASSLKGLAGRATDTQYF